Following are 7 T cell receptor beta chains from one sample sequenced in a study of T cell clonality in common variable immunodeficiency. Profiled with immunoSEQ multiplex PCR; TCRdb holds only in-frame clones, not every one. There are about 59,000 clones in the sample, none observed a single time. Sequenced material: peripheral blood mononuclear cells. The source of these receptors is a person aged 18 to 70 in good health.

This clone was seen ten or more times. The CDR3 is cut off 3 residues early in the read; its end comes from the germline J gene. This chain links TRBV6-4 with TRBJ2-1; 12 positions match TRBD2. In germline, CDR1 is MRHNA, CDR2 SNTAGT. The CDR3 runs 15 residues. Trimming took 10 bases from V and 9 from J; bases not matched to a gene: 13. CDR3 amino acids: CATTRTSGESSEQFF. CDR3 bases read: TGTGCCACGACCAGGACTAGCGGGGAATCAAGTGAG.

This clone was picked up many times. The CDR3 goes on 3 residues after the read ends, and that part is filled in from the germline J gene. The genes are TRBV3-1 (or the pseudogene TRBV3-2) and TRBJ2-2, with TRBD2 as a possible D gene (6 bases). Per the germline V gene, CDR1 is LGHDT and CDR2 is YNNKEL (reference sequence). The V end lost 0 bases, the J end lost 2 bases, and 13 bases lay between the germline ends. The CDR3 is made up of 17 amino acids. The CDR3 here is CASSQDVEGTNTGELFF. The sequenced part of the CDR3 DNA is TGTGCCAGCAGCCAAGATGTGGAGGGTACAAACACCGGGGAG.

This clone was picked up many times. The read ends 3 residues early relative to the CDR3; the germline J gene fills the gap. The chain links TRBV7-3 to TRBJ1-2; unclear D gene. The CDR3 extends over 14 amino acids. Germline V gene sequence: CDR1 SGHTA, CDR2 FQGTGA. The sequenced CDR3 bases are TGTGCCAGCAGCTCCGGGTCCTCCCGGGGAGGC. It encodes CASSSGSSRGG. The full CDR3 reads CASSSGSSRGGYTF.

This clone was observed at least ten times. Read data end 3 residues before the CDR3 end; the end is taken from the germline J gene. The chain uses TRBV7-9 and TRBJ2-2; maybe TRBD2 (5 bases). The germline gives CDR1 SEHNR, CDR2 FQNEAQ (reference sequence). The CDR3 consists of 14 residues. CDR3 DNA, as far as it was read: TGTGCCAGCAGCTTAGTAATCCGGGGTAATGAG. This sequence encodes CASSLVIRGNE. The entire CDR3 protein is CASSLVIRGNELFF.

This clone was seen only a few times. Read data end 3 residues before the CDR3 end; the end is taken from the germline J gene. The V and J genes are TRBV6-1 and TRBJ2-2; the D is unclear. This CDR3 region has 14 residues. Germline V CDR1 and CDR2: MNHNS, SASEGT. CDR3 protein: CASSEGQVNSPLFF. The sequenced CDR3 bases are TGTGCCAGCAGTGAGGGTCAGGTTAATTCACCG.

This clone was observed many times. The missing CDR3 end, 3 residues past where the read stops, is filled in from the germline J gene. The chain uses TRBV20-1 and TRBJ2-5; TRBD2 matches 7 bases. The germline gives CDR1 DFQATT, CDR2 SNEGSKA (reference sequence). Unmatched junction bases numbered 6, after V lost 2 bases and J lost 3 bases. This CDR3 contains 14 residues. The CDR3 DNA, read in part, is TGCAGTGCTAGATACGGGACTATGAAAGAGACC. Translated, it gives CSARYGTMKET. The entire CDR3 protein is CSARYGTMKETQYF.

As for this clone: Sequencing ends 3 residues short of the CDR3 end; the germline J gene provides the rest. J is TRBJ2-3 and V is TRBV19, with 9 bases that match TRBD1. This CDR3 contains 19 residues. CDR1 and CDR2 (germline): LNHDA, SQIVND (reference sequence). This chain's CDR3 is CASSHLGPGTGKIGETQYF. The part of the CDR3 DNA that was read is TGTGCCAGTAGTCATTTGGGACCGGGGACAGGGAAGATCGGAGAGACG.